This T cell receptor beta chain appears in the sequencing data of a study of blood T cells in healthy people across ages. The sample providers were healthy Caucasian people from Russia, aged roughly 6 to 95. The total RNA that was extracted per sample amounted to at least 6 micrograms. There are a few counts of this clonotype. It was with a sample-barcoded 5' primer and a J-beta primer mix that a second PCR of roughly 6 to 12 cycles was run. Every sample gave at least 3 million paired-end reads containing CDR3. TCRdb reprocessed the 5' RACE reads with MiXCR, giving one entry per CDR3 protein. The sample yields 720,000 or so distinct CDR3 sequences, 40% to 45% seen once. Germline V gene sequence: CDR1 MNHEY, CDR2 SVGEGT. V lost 2 bases to trimming and J lost 6 bases, with 5 bases between them. The length of the CDR3 is 12 residues.

Material for sequencing was blood. The J gene is TRBJ2-1, the V gene TRBV6-2 or TRBV6-3; D remains unclear. The TCR sequence derives from a man aged 80 or over in good health. The CDR3 sequence: CASSYVGNEQFF. CDR3 sequence (DNA): TGTGCCAGCAGTTACGTAGGCAATGAGCAGTTCTTC.